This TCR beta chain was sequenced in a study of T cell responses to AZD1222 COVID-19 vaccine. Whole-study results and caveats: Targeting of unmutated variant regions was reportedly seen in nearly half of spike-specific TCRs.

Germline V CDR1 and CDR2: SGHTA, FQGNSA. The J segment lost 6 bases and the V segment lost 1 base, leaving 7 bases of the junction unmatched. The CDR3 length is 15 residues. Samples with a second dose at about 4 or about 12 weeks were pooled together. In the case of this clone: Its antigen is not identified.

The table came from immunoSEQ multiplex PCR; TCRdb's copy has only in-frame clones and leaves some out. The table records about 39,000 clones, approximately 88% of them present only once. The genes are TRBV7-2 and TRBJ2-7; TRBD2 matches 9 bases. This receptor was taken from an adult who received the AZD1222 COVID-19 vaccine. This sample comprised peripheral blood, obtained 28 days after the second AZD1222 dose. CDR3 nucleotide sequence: TGTGCCAGCAGCTTAGGGCTAGCGGGATCGGTCGAGCAGTACTTC. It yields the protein CASSLGLAGSVEQYF.